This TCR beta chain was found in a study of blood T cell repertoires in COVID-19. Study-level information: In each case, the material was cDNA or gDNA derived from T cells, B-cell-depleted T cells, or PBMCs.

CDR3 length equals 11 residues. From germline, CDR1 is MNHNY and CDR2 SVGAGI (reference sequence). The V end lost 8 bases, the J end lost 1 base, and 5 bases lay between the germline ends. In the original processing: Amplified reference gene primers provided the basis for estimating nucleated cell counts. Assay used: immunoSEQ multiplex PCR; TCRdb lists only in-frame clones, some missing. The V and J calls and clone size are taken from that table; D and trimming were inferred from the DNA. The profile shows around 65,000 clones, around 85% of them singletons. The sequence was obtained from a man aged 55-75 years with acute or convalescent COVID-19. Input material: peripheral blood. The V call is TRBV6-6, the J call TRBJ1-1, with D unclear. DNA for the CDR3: TGTGCCAGCCGAGGGAACACTGAAGCTTTCTTT. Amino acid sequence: CASRGNTEAFF.